The 10 T cell receptor beta chains reported below all come from one sample, sequenced in a study of response to subunit inactivated influenza vaccine. In TCRdb, the RT-PCR reads were re-called with MiXCR into one record per CDR3 protein. This repertoire shows roughly 160,000 distinct CDR3 sequences, about 11% found once; its top ten account for roughly 12%. Sequences were derived from non-naive T cells sorted from PBMCs, sampled roughly 6 weeks after vaccination. Every receptor here comes from a man between 50 and 59 years old who received an inactivated influenza vaccine.

This clonotype has more than one count but fewer than ten. The V gene is TRBV6-2 or TRBV6-3, the J gene TRBJ1-3; TRBD1 is a possible D gene (5 bases). V was clipped by 0 bases and J by 3 bases, with 18 bases between them. This CDR3 contains 18 residues. From germline, CDR1 is MNHEY and CDR2 SVGEGT. The CDR3 DNA follows: TGTGCCAGCAGTTACTCGACGTTATACCGGGGCGATGGAAACACCATATATTTT. Amino acids: CASSYSTLYRGDGNTIYF.

The gene calls are TRBV5-1 and TRBJ2-3, with D possibly called TRBD1 or TRBD2 (6 bases each). The germline V and J ends were trimmed by 0 bases and 0 bases, with 11 bases remaining between them. CDR1 is SGHRS, CDR2 YFSETQ, per germline. CDR3 length: 16 amino acids. Written as DNA, the CDR3 is TGCGCCAGCAGCTTGGGGGGGGCTATCAGCACAGATACGCAGTATTTT. Encoded protein: CASSLGGAISTDTQYF.

In this sample, this clonotype turned up a few times. The chain uses TRBV29-1 and TRBJ2-1, with a possible D match to TRBD1 (6 bases). Germline loops: CDR1 SQVTM, CDR2 ANQGSEA. The V end lost 3 bases, the J end lost 8 bases, and 23 bases lay between the germline ends. CDR3 length equals 16 residues. CDR3 loop: CSVELLGASSIDEQFF. CDR3 nucleotide sequence: TGCAGCGTTGAGCTGCTGGGGGCCTCTTCCATCGATGAGCAGTTCTTC.

The genes are TRBV7-2 and TRBJ1-2; D is undetermined. In germline, CDR1 is SGHTA, CDR2 FQGNSA. Trimming cost V 5 bases and J 0 bases, with 10 bases left between them. The CDR3 covers 14 residues. The CDR3 spells CASSRKIANYGYTF. The CDR3 DNA is TGTGCCAGCAGCCGGAAGATTGCTAACTATGGCTACACCTTC.

The table lists this clonotype with a few counts. This chain joins TRBV6-1 and TRBJ1-5; TRBD1 might be the D (6 bases). The germline CDR1 and CDR2 sequences are MNHNS and SASEGT. V lost 1 base to trimming and J lost 3 bases, with 13 bases between them. CDR3 size: 16 residues. This CDR3 reads CASSEEQGSPNQPQHF. The CDR3, as DNA: TGTGCCAGCAGTGAAGAACAGGGTAGCCCCAATCAGCCCCAGCATTTT.

This sequence joins TRBV6-1 and TRBJ2-7; maybe TRBD2 (6 bases). The CDR3 sequence is 14 residues long. V was pared by 6 bases and J by 0 bases, with 12 bases between. Germline V gene data show CDR1 as MNHNS and CDR2 as SASEGT. The CDR3 loop reads CASRGTQSSYEQYF. CDR3 nucleotide sequence: TGTGCCAGCAGGGGGACTCAGAGCTCCTACGAGCAGTACTTC.

The V gene is TRBV9, the J gene TRBJ1-2; the match to TRBD1 covers 8 bases. Germline values: CDR1 SGDLS, CDR2 YYNGEE. The J segment lost 6 bases and the V segment lost 3 bases, leaving 7 bases of the junction unmatched. This CDR3 is built from 14 residues. CDR3 coding DNA: TGTGCCAGCAGCGCTAGACAGGGGTGGGATGGCTACACCTTC. This translates into CASSARQGWDGYTF.

This clonotype has at least ten counts. In DNA, the CDR3 is TGTGCCAGCAGCCGGACTAGCGGGGGGGGAATGTACAATGAGCAGTTCTTC. Translating it yields CASSRTSGGGMYNEQFF. The chain combines TRBV7-2 with TRBJ2-1; 15 positions match TRBD2. The trim removed 5 bases at V and 4 bases at J, leaving 6 bases unmatched. Germline V gene data show CDR1 as SGHTA and CDR2 as FQGNSA. This CDR3 region has 17 residues.

This clonotype was observed a handful of times. The chain joins TRBV5-6 to TRBJ2-7; 7 positions agree with TRBD1. From germline, CDR1 is SGHDT and CDR2 YYEEEE. The CDR3 covers 16 residues. V shed 0 bases, J shed 5 bases, and the junction held 11 bases outside the gene matches. CDR3 region: CASSLGSGTAIDEQYF. The CDR3 DNA reads TGTGCCAGCAGCTTGGGCTCCGGGACAGCCATCGACGAGCAGTACTTC.

This clonotype was found many times. The chain has TRBV5-1 and TRBJ2-7; TRBD2 matches at 12 bases. This CDR3 comprises 14 residues. J gave up 6 bases and V 4 bases, and 5 bases lay outside the gene matches. Per germline, CDR1 SGHRS and CDR2 YFSETQ. This chain's CDR3 is CASSPLAGGREQYF. CDR3 nucleotide sequence: TGCGCCAGCAGCCCTCTAGCGGGGGGGCGCGAGCAGTACTTC.